The 10 T cell receptor beta chains presented below share a single source sample, sequenced in a study of OX40 agonist ivuxolimab in advanced cancers. Sequenced by immunoSEQ multiplex PCR; TCRdb stores in-frame clones only, minus some. The sample records roughly 100,000 clones, around 90% being singletons. Material: CD4+ or CD8+ T cells sorted from blood, obtained in a trial of the OX40 agonist ivuxolimab. The receptors stem from an adult with an advanced solid tumor such as melanoma, head and neck, liver or kidney cancer.

J is TRBJ1-1 and V is TRBV5-1; D ambiguous. Germline values: CDR1 SGHRS, CDR2 YFSETQ. V was cut by 0 bases and J by 4 bases, with 10 bases left in between. The CDR3 is 14 residues long. CDR3 nucleotide sequence: TGCGCCAGCAGCTTGGCCCTCGGTACCACTGAAGCTTTCTTT. Translated, it gives CASSLALGTTEAFF.

The chain is built from TRBV19 and TRBJ2-3; the match to TRBD1 covers 8 bases. V trimming: 9 bases; J trimming: 1 base; junction bases outside the gene matches: 3. Germline assignment: CDR1 LNHDA and CDR2 SQIVND (reference sequence). The length of the CDR3 is 13 residues. The CDR3 DNA sequence: TGTGCCAGCGGACAGGGACGCACAGATACGCAGTATTTT. Protein: CASGQGRTDTQYF. The full variable domain, rest sourced from reference TRBV19 and TRBJ2-3, is DGGITQSPKYLFRKEGQNVTLSCEQNLNHDAMYWYRQDPGQGLRLIYYSQIVNDFQKGDIAEGYSVSREKKESFPLTVTSAQKNPTAFYLCASGQGRTDTQYFGPGTRLTVL.

The chain joins TRBV6-5 to TRBJ2-7, with TRBD2 identical over 9 bases. Trimming at V came to 0 bases and at J to 4 bases, leaving 4 bases not matched to a gene. The CDR3 has 15 amino acids. Germline values: CDR1 MNHEY, CDR2 SVGAGI. The CDR3 bases are TGTGCCAGCAGTTACTCTAGCGGGAGTAATTACGAGCAGTACTTC. Translating it yields CASSYSSGSNYEQYF.

The chain carries TRBV19 and TRBJ2-3; D may be TRBD2 (7 bases). Germline assignment: CDR1 LNHDA and CDR2 SQIVND (reference sequence). V dropped 0 bases and J dropped 5 bases, with 18 bases sitting between them. The CDR3 covers 17 residues. The CDR3 DNA reads TGTGCCAGTAGTATAGATGGGGGCGGGAGTTGGAGAGATACGCAGTATTTT. Amino acid sequence: CASSIDGGGSWRDTQYF.

V usage is TRBV5-1 and J usage is TRBJ2-3, with 7 bases identical to TRBD2. The CDR3 has 16 amino acids. In germline, CDR1 is SGHRS, CDR2 YFSETQ. Unmatched junction bases numbered 9, after V lost 1 base and J lost 4 bases. This CDR3 reads CASSLRAGVRADTQYF. CDR3 nucleotide sequence: TGCGCCAGCAGCTTGAGGGCGGGAGTACGCGCAGATACGCAGTATTTT.

The chain combines TRBV5-1 with TRBJ2-3; 7 bases are a match to TRBD2. V trimming: 2 bases; J trimming: 0 bases; junction bases outside the gene matches: 6. Per the germline V gene, CDR1 is SGHRS and CDR2 is YFSETQ. The CDR3 sequence is 16 residues long. CDR3 nucleotides: TGCGCCAGCAGCTTACGTCTAGCGGCAAGCACAGATACGCAGTATTTT. This translates into CASSLRLAASTDTQYF.

The chain employs TRBV7-8 and TRBJ2-7, with D possibly TRBD1 on 5 matching bases. Germline V gene sequence: CDR1 SGHVS, CDR2 FQNEAQ. The CDR3 covers 16 residues. Between the trimmed V and J ends, which lost 1 base and 0 bases, there was a span of 13 bases. This chain's CDR3 is CASSLVVGANSYEQYF. The CDR3, as DNA: TGTGCCAGCAGCTTAGTAGTAGGGGCCAACTCCTACGAGCAGTACTTC.

The chain uses TRBV11-2 and TRBJ1-5, with no clear D. The CDR3 covers 14 residues. Germline-derived CDR1 and CDR2 are SGHAT and FQNNGV. With 0 bases removed from V and 2 bases from J, the gap between germline ends came to 5 bases. The CDR3 is CASSLEQGNQPQHF. As DNA, the CDR3 is TGTGCCAGCAGCTTAGAGCAGGGCAATCAGCCCCAGCATTTT.

V usage is TRBV19 and J usage is TRBJ1-2, with D possibly matching TRBD1 (5 bases). With 3 bases removed from V and 3 bases from J, the gap between germline ends came to 11 bases. The CDR3 is 14 amino acids. Germline-derived CDR1 and CDR2 are LNHDA and SQIVND (reference sequence). The CDR3 DNA reads TGTGCCAGTAGTATCGGCAGGGCCGACTATGGCTACACCTTC. Its translation: CASSIGRADYGYTF.

CDR3 sequence (DNA): TGTGCCAGCAGCTCCGGGTTATCAGGCTACGAGCAGTACTTC. Its translation is CASSSGLSGYEQYF. The genes are TRBV5-6 and TRBJ2-7; D remains ambiguous. CDR1 is SGHDT, CDR2 YYEEEE, per germline. This CDR3 contains 14 residues. The V gene lost 3 bases and the J gene lost 3 bases, with 13 bases spanning the gap.